This passage covers 23 T cell receptor beta chains from one sample sequenced in a study of control samples from healthy donors and cancer patients. The protocol was immunoSEQ multiplex PCR, while the TCRdb copy is restricted to in-frame clones and leaves out a portion. The sample yields roughly 400,000 clones, about nine tenths seen once. Sequenced input: PBMCs. These receptors were obtained from a middle-aged man with head and neck cancer.

The chain is built from TRBV4-3 and TRBJ1-6; 9 nucleotides agree with TRBD1. This CDR3 comprises 15 residues. V lost 0 bases and J lost 10; bases outside the gene matches: 4. CDR1 is LGHNA and CDR2 is YSLEER in the germline V gene. The CDR3 loop is CASSQEGQGSSPLHF. In DNA form, the CDR3 reads TGCGCCAGCAGCCAAGAGGGACAGGGTTCCTCACCCCTCCACTTT.

This CDR3 reads CASGTGGVDQFF. CDR3 bases: TGTGCCAGCGGGACAGGGGGCGTAGATCAGTTCTTC. V usage is TRBV5-6 and J usage is TRBJ2-1; TRBD1 agrees at 12 bases. Germline trimming cut 7 bases from V and 13 bases from J; bases unmatched to any gene: 6. The CDR3 extends over 12 amino acids. Germline V gene sequence: CDR1 SGHDT, CDR2 YYEEEE.

The chain carries TRBV5-6 and TRBJ1-1, with 10 bases lining up with TRBD1. The J segment lost 6 bases and the V segment lost 2 bases, leaving 10 bases of the junction unmatched. The CDR3 totals 16 residues. CDR1 and CDR2 (germline): SGHDT, YYEEEE. The CDR3 DNA sequence: TGTGCCAGCAGCTTAGGGACAGGGGCGTTAAGGGCTGAAGCTTTCTTT. Translation: CASSLGTGALRAEAFF.

The chain joins TRBV19 to TRBJ2-7; 9 nucleotides align to TRBD1. V trimming: 4 bases; J trimming: 4 bases; junction bases outside the gene matches: 5. CDR1 and CDR2 from the germline V gene are LNHDA and SQIVND (reference sequence). This CDR3 region has 14 residues. The CDR3 protein is CASSTGDRAYEQYF. For the CDR3, the DNA is TGTGCCAGTAGTACGGGGGACAGGGCATACGAGCAGTACTTC.

This chain links TRBV7-3 with TRBJ2-2; tentative D call: TRBD1 (5 bases). V was trimmed by 4 bases and J by 0 bases, leaving 12 bases between them. CDR3 size: 16 residues. Germline CDR1 and CDR2: SGHTA and FQGTGA. The CDR3 sequence: CASSSRGNANTGELFF. The CDR3 bases are TGTGCCAGCAGCTCTAGGGGAAACGCGAACACCGGGGAGCTGTTTTTT.

This chain joins TRBV5-1 and TRBJ1-1; unclear D gene. CDR3 size: 15 residues. Per the germline V gene, CDR1 is SGHRS and CDR2 is YFSETQ. With 4 bases removed from V and 0 bases from J, the gap between germline ends came to 13 bases. The CDR3 coding sequence is TGCGCCAGCAGCATTACCAGATTAATGAACACTGAAGCTTTCTTT. This sequence encodes CASSITRLMNTEAFF. Full variable domain (missing parts from reference TRBV5-1 and TRBJ1-1): KAGVTQTPRYLIKTRGQQVTLSCSPISGHRSVSWYQQTPGQGLQFLFEYFSETQRNKGNFPGRFSGRQFSNSRSEMNVSTLELGDSALYLCASSITRLMNTEAFFGQGTRLTVV.

This chain joins TRBV10-1 and TRBJ2-2; D may correspond to TRBD1 or TRBD2 (5 bases each). V shed 0 bases and J shed 4 bases, with 9 bases lying between them. The CDR3 sequence is 15 residues long. Looked up from germline, CDR1 is WNHNN and CDR2 is SYGVQD (reference sequence). Here the CDR3 reads CASSESDGTTGELFF. The CDR3 DNA is TGCGCCAGCAGTGAGTCGGATGGGACCACCGGGGAGCTGTTTTTT.

The V gene is TRBV6-5, the J gene TRBJ1-1; D gene ambiguous. Germline V gene lookup returns CDR1 MNHEY and CDR2 SVGAGI. The ends were cut back, 5 bases at V and 2 bases at J, with 12 bases in the middle. This CDR3 has 14 amino acids. CDR3 in amino acids: CASSPGRRNTEAFF. Here the CDR3 DNA reads TGTGCCAGCAGTCCCGGACGGCGAAACACTGAAGCTTTCTTT.

The chain combines TRBV5-4 with TRBJ2-1; 7 nucleotides agree with TRBD1. The CDR3 covers 13 residues. The trim removed 4 bases at V and 7 bases at J, leaving 5 bases unmatched. Germline CDR1 SGHNT, CDR2 YYREEE (reference sequence). The CDR3 DNA is TGTGCCAGCAGCCTGACAGGGTCGAATGAGCAGTTCTTC. Translating gives CASSLTGSNEQFF.

The chain links TRBV6-2 or TRBV6-3 to TRBJ2-2; 7 bases align to TRBD2. V gave up 0 bases and J gave up 6 bases; unmatched junction bases: 4. CDR3 size: 15 residues. Germline CDR1 and CDR2: MNHEY and SVGEGT. The CDR3 spells CASSYSRGGSGELFF. The DNA for the CDR3 is TGTGCCAGCAGTTACTCTCGGGGAGGGTCCGGGGAGCTGTTTTTT.

This chain links TRBV19 with TRBJ1-2; D is possibly TRBD1 (6 bases). The CDR3 contains 15 residues. Germline CDR1 and CDR2: LNHDA and SQIVND (reference sequence). V gave up 4 bases and J gave up 4 bases, with 16 bases separating them. DNA for the CDR3: TGTGCCAGTAGTAGCCGCCGGACAGACTTCTATGGCTACACCTTC. Amino acids: CASSSRRTDFYGYTF.

The V gene is TRBV5-4, the J gene TRBJ2-2; TRBD2 matches 9 bases. The CDR3 sequence is 16 residues long. Germline V gives CDR1 SGHNT, CDR2 YYREEE (reference sequence). V dropped 2 bases and J dropped 5; count of bases not matched to a gene: 7. CDR3: CASSFGASGVTGELFF. DNA of the CDR3: TGTGCCAGCAGCTTCGGTGCTAGCGGGGTAACCGGGGAGCTGTTTTTT.

This clone was counted between two and nine times. Distinct nucleotide sequences in the sample also encode this CDR3. The V call is TRBV20-1, the J call TRBJ2-1; D unclear. The V end lost 4 bases, the J end lost 3 bases, and 1 base lay between the germline ends. This CDR3 spans 10 amino acids. Germline V lookup: CDR1 DFQATT, CDR2 SNEGSKA (reference sequence). The CDR3 loop reads CSAIYNEQFF. The CDR3 DNA sequence: TGCAGTGCTATCTACAATGAGCAGTTCTTC.

The chain is built from TRBV6-6 and TRBJ2-5; 7 nucleotides line up with TRBD2. Germline V lookup: CDR1 MNHNY, CDR2 SVGAGI (reference sequence). CDR3 size: 16 residues. V gave up 5 bases and J gave up 1 base; unmatched junction bases: 10. CDR3 residues: CASSANTGGGQETQYF. The CDR3 coding sequence is TGTGCCAGCAGTGCTAATACGGGAGGTGGCCAAGAGACCCAGTACTTC.

CDR3 loop: CAGRSERGAYNEQFF. Here the CDR3 DNA reads TGTGCCGGAAGGTCCGAGCGGGGGGCTTACAATGAGCAGTTCTTC. V gene TRBV10-3 combines with J gene TRBJ2-1; TRBD2 matches 9 bases. The CDR3 loop spans 15 amino acids. Unmatched junction bases numbered 12, after V lost 11 bases and J lost 4 bases. The germline gives CDR1 ENHRY, CDR2 SYGVKD.

The chain has TRBV19 and TRBJ1-3; no clear D. The germline CDR1 and CDR2 sequences are LNHDA and SQIVND (reference sequence). CDR3 length: 16 amino acids. Trimming removed 0 bases at V and 0 bases at J, with 9 bases between. CDR3 sequence: CASSIDLGGSGNTIYF. Written as DNA, the CDR3 is TGTGCCAGTAGTATAGATCTGGGAGGCTCTGGAAACACCATATATTTT. Drawing the rest from reference TRBV19 and TRBJ1-3, the complete variable domain is DGGITQSPKYLFRKEGQNVTLSCEQNLNHDAMYWYRQDPGQGLRLIYYSQIVNDFQKGDIAEGYSVSREKKESFPLTVTSAQKNPTAFYLCASSIDLGGSGNTIYFGEGSWLTVV.

The chain links TRBV9 to TRBJ2-7, with 10 bases matching TRBD1. CDR1 and CDR2 from the germline V gene are SGDLS and YYNGEE. The V gene end was trimmed by 3 bases and the J gene end by 4 bases; junction bases not matched to a gene: 4. This CDR3 is 14 amino acids long. DNA for the CDR3: TGTGCCAGCAGCGCGACAGGGGGCGAATACGAGCAGTACTTC. Translation gives CASSATGGEYEQYF.

There are a few counts of this clone. The sample has other DNA sequences that encode this CDR3 too. The gene calls are TRBV29-1 and TRBJ2-7, with 8 bases matching TRBD1. Germline V gene sequence: CDR1 SQVTM, CDR2 ANQGSEA. The ends lost 2 bases at V and 3 bases at J; junction bases unmatched: 6. The CDR3 has 14 residues. Here the CDR3 DNA reads TGCAGCGTTGAAACAGGGGGATCGGTCTACGAGCAGTACTTC. Protein: CSVETGGSVYEQYF.

In this sample, this clone turned up many times. This chain uses TRBV7-9 with TRBJ2-1; no firm D call. The CDR3 covers 17 residues. The germline V gene encodes CDR1 SEHNR and CDR2 FQNEAQ (reference sequence). V was trimmed by 6 bases and J by 4 bases, leaving 22 bases between them. CDR3 coding DNA: TGTGCCAGCAGACTTGGTGAGATTTGGCCCTCTTACAATGAGCAGTTCTTC. Protein product: CASRLGEIWPSYNEQFF.

V and J are TRBV10-3 and TRBJ2-5, with 14 bases identical to TRBD2. The V and J ends lost 4 bases and 2 bases, in that order; junction bases with no gene match: 6. In germline, CDR1 is ENHRY, CDR2 SYGVKD. The CDR3 is made up of 17 amino acids. Written as DNA, the CDR3 is TGTGCCATCAGTGGGGGGACTAGCGGGGGATTTCAAGAGACCCAGTACTTC. This encodes CAISGGTSGGFQETQYF.

The genes are TRBV6-1 and TRBJ2-1; 7 positions agree with TRBD1. The ends lost 2 bases at V and 9 bases at J; junction bases unmatched: 7. This CDR3 region has 14 residues. CDR1 is MNHNS and CDR2 is SASEGT in the germline V gene. This chain's CDR3 is CASSETGVRGEQFF. Written as DNA, the CDR3 is TGTGCCAGCAGTGAAACAGGGGTTAGGGGTGAGCAGTTCTTC.

The chain is built from TRBV18 and TRBJ2-1; the match to TRBD1 covers 8 bases. J gave up 5 bases and V 4 bases, and 7 bases lay outside the gene matches. Germline V CDR1 and CDR2: KGHSH, LQKENI. CDR3 length equals 15 residues. As DNA, the CDR3 is TGTGCCAGCTCACTGCTGAGGGACAGGAACAATGAGCAGTTCTTC. This gives the protein CASSLLRDRNNEQFF. Full variable domain (missing parts from reference TRBV18 and TRBJ2-1): NAGVMQNPRHLVRRRGQEARLRCSPMKGHSHVYWYRQLPEEGLKFMVYLQKENIIDESGMPKERFSAEFPKEGPSILRIQQVVRGDSAAYFCASSLLRDRNNEQFFGPGTRLTVL.

The J gene is TRBJ1-4, the V gene TRBV2; D remains ambiguous. Trimming removed 4 bases at V and 3 bases at J, with 18 bases between. Germline assignment: CDR1 SNHLY and CDR2 FYNNEI. CDR3 length equals 17 residues. The CDR3 sequence is CASSALPRREPNEKLFF. The DNA of the CDR3 is TGTGCCAGCAGTGCTCTCCCCCGGAGGGAACCTAATGAAAAACTGTTTTTT.